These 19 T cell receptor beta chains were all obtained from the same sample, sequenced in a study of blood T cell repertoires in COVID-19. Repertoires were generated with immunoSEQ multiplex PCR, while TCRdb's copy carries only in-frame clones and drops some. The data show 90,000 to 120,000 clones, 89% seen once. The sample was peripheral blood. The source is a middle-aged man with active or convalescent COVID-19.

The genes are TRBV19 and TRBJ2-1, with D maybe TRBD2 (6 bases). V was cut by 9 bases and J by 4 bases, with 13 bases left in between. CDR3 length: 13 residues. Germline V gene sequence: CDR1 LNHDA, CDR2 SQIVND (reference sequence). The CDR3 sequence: CARKSGGYNEQFF. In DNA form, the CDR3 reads TGTGCCAGAAAAAGCGGAGGGTACAATGAGCAGTTCTTC.

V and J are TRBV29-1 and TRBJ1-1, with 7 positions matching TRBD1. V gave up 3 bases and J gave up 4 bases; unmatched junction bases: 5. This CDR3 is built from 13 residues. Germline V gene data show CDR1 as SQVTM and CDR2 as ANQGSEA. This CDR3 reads CSVEGRGSTEAFF. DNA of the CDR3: TGCAGCGTTGAGGGCAGGGGGTCCACTGAAGCTTTCTTT.

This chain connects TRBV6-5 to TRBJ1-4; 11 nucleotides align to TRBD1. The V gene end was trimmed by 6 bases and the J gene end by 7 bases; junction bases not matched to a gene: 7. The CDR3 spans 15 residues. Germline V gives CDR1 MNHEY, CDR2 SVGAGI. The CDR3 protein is CASRDRGRATEKLFF. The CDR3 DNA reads TGTGCCAGCAGGGACAGGGGGCGCGCCACTGAAAAACTGTTTTTT.

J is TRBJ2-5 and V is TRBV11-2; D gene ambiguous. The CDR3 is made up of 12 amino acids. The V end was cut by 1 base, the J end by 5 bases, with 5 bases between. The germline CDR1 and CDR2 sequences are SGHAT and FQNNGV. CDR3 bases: TGTGCCAGCAGCTTAGTCCAGGAGACCCAGTACTTC. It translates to CASSLVQETQYF.

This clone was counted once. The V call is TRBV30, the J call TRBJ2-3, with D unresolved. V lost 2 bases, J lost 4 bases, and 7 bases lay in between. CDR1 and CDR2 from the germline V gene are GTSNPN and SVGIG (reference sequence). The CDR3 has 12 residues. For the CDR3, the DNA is TGTGCCTGGAGTCTCCGGGCAGATACGCAGTATTTT. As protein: CAWSLRADTQYF.

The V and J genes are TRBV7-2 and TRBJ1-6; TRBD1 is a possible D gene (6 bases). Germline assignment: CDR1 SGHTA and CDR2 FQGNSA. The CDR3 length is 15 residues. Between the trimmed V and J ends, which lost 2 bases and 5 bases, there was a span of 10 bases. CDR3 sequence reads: CASSLRTADNSPLHF. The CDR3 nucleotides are TGTGCCAGCAGCTTACGGACAGCTGATAATTCACCCCTCCACTTT.

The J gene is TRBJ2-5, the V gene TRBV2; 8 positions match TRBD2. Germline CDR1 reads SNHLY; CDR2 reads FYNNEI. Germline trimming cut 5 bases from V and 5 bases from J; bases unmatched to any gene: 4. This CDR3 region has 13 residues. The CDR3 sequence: CASSPLADETQYF. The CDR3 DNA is TGTGCCAGCAGTCCACTAGCGGATGAGACCCAGTACTTC.

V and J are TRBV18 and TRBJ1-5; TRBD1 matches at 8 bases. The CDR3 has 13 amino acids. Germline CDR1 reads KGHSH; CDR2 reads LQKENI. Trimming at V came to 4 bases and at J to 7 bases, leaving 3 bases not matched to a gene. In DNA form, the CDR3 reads TGTGCCAGCTCACAGACAGGGGTCCAGCCCCAGCATTTT. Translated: CASSQTGVQPQHF.

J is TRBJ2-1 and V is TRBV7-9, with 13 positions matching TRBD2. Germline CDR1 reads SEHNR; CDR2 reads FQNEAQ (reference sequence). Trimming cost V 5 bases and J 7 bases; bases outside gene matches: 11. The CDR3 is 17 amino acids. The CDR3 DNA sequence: TGTGCCAGCAGCCAGCCCCGGACTAGCGGGAGTAAGAATGAGCAGTTCTTC. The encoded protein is CASSQPRTSGSKNEQFF.

For the CDR3, the DNA is TGTGCCAGCAGCCCTAGGACTAGCGGCAACACCGGGGAGCTGTTTTTT. This gives the protein CASSPRTSGNTGELFF. The rearrangement joins TRBV13 to TRBJ2-2, with 10 nucleotides matching TRBD2. CDR3 size: 16 residues. Germline trimming cut 5 bases from V and 2 bases from J; bases unmatched to any gene: 5. CDR1 is PRHDT, CDR2 FYEKMQ, per germline (reference sequence).

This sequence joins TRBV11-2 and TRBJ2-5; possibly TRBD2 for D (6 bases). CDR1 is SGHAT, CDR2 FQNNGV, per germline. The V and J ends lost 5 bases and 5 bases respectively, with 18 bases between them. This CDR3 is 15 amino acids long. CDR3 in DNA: TGTGCCAGCAGCCCAGTGAGCGGGCGAGGGGAGACCCAGTACTTC. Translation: CASSPVSGRGETQYF.

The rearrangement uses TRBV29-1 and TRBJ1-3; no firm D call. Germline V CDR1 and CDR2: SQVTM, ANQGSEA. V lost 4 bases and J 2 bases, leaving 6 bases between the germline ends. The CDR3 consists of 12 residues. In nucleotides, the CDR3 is TGCAGCGTTGTAGTCGCTGGAAACACCATATATTTT. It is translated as CSVVVAGNTIYF.

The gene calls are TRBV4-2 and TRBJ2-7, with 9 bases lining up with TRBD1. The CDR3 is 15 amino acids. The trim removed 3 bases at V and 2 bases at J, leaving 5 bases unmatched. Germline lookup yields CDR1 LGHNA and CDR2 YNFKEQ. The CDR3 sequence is CASSQGTGTTYEQYF. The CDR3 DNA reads TGTGCCAGCAGCCAGGGGACAGGGACTACCTACGAGCAGTACTTC.

CDR3 nucleotides: TGTGCCAGCAGTTTCTTGGGGACAGGGAAAGTCGGTTCGGATGGCTACACCTTC. It encodes CASSFLGTGKVGSDGYTF. The chain couples TRBV27 to TRBJ1-2; TRBD1 matches 9 bases. In germline, CDR1 is MNHEY, CDR2 SMNVEV (reference sequence). There are 18 residues in the CDR3. V lost 3 bases to trimming and J lost 6 bases; unmatched junction nucleotides: 17.

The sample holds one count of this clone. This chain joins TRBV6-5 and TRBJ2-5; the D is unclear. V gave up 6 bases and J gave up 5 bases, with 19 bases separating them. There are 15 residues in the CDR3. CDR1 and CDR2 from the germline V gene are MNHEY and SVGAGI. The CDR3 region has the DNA TGTGCCAGCAGCCGATCAGAGGAGAGTAGGGAGACCCAGTACTTC. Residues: CASSRSEESRETQYF.

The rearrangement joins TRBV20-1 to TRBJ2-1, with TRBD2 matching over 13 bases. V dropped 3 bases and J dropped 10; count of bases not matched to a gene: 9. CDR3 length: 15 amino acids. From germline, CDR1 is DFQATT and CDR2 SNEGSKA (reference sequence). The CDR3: CSASAGLAGAGEQFF. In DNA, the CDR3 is TGCAGTGCTAGTGCCGGACTAGCGGGAGCCGGGGAGCAGTTCTTC.

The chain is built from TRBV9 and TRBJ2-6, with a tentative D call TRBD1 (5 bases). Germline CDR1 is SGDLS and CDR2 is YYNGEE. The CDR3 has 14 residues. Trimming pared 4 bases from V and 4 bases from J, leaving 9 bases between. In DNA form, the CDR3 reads TGTGCCAGCAGCCTTCGACAGGGGGCCAACGTCCTGACTTTC. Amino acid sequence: CASSLRQGANVLTF.

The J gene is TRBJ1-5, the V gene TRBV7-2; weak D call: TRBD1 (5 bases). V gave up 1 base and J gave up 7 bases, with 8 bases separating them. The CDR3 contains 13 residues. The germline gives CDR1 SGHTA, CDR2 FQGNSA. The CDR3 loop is CASSLGGGQPQHF. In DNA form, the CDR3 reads TGTGCCAGCAGCTTAGGGGGGGGACAGCCCCAGCATTTT.

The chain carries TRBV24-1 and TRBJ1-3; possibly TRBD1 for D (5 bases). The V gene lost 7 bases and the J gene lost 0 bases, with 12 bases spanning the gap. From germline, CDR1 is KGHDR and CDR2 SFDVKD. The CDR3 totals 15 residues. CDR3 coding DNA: TGTGCCACCAGAAAACAGGCTGGCTCTGGAAACACCATATATTTT. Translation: CATRKQAGSGNTIYF.